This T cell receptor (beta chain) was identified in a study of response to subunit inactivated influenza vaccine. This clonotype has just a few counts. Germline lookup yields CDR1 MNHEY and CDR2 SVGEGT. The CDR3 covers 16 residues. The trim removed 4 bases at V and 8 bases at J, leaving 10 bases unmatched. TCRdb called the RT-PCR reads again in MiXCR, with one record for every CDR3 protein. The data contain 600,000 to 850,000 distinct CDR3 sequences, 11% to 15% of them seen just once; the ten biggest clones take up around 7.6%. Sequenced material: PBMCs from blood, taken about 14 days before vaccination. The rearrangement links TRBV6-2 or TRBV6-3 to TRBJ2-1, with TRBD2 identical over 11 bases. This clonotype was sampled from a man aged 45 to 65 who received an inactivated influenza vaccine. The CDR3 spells CASSLSSGRTTHEQFF. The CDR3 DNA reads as TGTGCCAGCAGTTTGTCTAGCGGGAGGACTACACATGAGCAGTTCTTC.